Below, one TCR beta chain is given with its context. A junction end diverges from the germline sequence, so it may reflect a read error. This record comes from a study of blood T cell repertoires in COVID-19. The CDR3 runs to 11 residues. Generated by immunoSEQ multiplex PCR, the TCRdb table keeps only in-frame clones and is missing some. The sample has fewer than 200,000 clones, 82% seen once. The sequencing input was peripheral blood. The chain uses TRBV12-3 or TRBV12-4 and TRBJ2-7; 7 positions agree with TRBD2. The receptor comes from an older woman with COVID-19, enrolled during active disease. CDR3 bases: TGTGCCAGCAGTTCCGTGGGGGGGACCGCCTTC. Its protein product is CASSSVGGTAF.